This T cell receptor (beta chain) was obtained from a study of T cell repertoires in cytomegalovirus infection. Looking at the study overall: Indications of both CMV infection and matching HLA type were provided by public TCR beta signatures.

With regard to this clonotype: Its matching antigen is unknown.

With V trimmed by 1 base and J by 6 bases, 5 bases remained unmatched. The germline gives CDR1 SEHNR, CDR2 FQNEAQ (reference sequence). The CDR3 has 15 amino acids. MiXCR, applied by TCRdb to the reads, yields one record per CDR3 protein. Among about 120,000 distinct CDR3 sequences listed, roughly a tenth were seen once. Points from the study as a whole: The study identified carriers of CMV plus the relevant HLA from cumulative public TCR beta family frequency. There were HLA-C-restricted CMV-specific TCR beta clonotypes dominating the ex vivo response.

The chain uses TRBV7-9 and TRBJ2-1; 8 positions match TRBD1. The sequence derives from a human donor in good health (CMV status not recorded). Some clones in this sample may be carry-over from other donors' samples. The sample taken for sequencing was PBMCs, sequenced either directly or after in vitro stimulation (not recorded which). CDR3 in DNA: TGTGCCAGCAGCTTAGTTCGGACAGGGCTCAATGAGCAGTTCTTC. Amino acids: CASSLVRTGLNEQFF.